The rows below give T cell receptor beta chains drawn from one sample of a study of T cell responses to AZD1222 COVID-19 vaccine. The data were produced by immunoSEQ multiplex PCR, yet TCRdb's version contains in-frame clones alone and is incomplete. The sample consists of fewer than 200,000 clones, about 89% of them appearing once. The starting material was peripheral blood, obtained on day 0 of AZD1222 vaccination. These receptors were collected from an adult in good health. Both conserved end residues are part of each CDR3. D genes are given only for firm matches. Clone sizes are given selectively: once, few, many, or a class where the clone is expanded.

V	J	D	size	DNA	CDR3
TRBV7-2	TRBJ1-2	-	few	TGTGCCAGCAGCTTATTCGCGGACGGATATGGCTACACCTTC	CASSLFADGYGYTF
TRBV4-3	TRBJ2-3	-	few	TGCGCCAGCAGCCAAGACCCGACAGGCACAGATACGCAGTATTTT	CASSQDPTGTDTQYF
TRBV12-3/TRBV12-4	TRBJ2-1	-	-	TGTGCCAGCAGTCACCCTTACAATGAGCAGTTCTTC	CASSHPYNEQFF
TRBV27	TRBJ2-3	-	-	TGTGCCAGCAGGGACTACGTATTGACAGATACGCAGTATTTT	CASRDYVLTDTQYF
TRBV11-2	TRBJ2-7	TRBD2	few	TGTGCCAGCAGCTTAGGGGGGACTAGCGGGATCTACGAGCAGTACTTC	CASSLGGTSGIYEQYF
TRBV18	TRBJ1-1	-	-	TGTGCCAGCTCACCAAGGGGGGCCGAGGACACTGAAGCTTTCTTT	CASSPRGAEDTEAFF
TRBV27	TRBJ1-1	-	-	TGTGCCAGCAGCCCGGCGAAGTCAGGCACTGAAGCTTTCTTT	CASSPAKSGTEAFF
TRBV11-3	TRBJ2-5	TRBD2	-	TGTGCCAGCAGCTCCGGGACTAGCGGCTTCCAAGAGACCCAGTACTTC	CASSSGTSGFQETQYF
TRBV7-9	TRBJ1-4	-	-	TGTGCCAGCGCGTGGGGTGGAGAAAAACTGTTTTTT	CASAWGGEKLFF
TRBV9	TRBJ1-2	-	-	TGTGCCAGCAGCATCTCAACAGAGTTCTATGGCTACACCTTC	CASSISTEFYGYTF
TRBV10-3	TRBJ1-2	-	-	TGTGCCATCAGTGAGGCAGGCTTACTCTATGGCTACACCTTC	CAISEAGLLYGYTF
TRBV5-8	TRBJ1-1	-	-	TGTGCCAGCAGCTTGAGGTTATTGGACACACCTAAGGGGACTGAAGCTTTCTTT	CASSLRLLDTPKGTEAFF
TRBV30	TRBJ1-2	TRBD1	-	TGTGCCTGGGGACAGGGGAGCTATGGCTACACCTTC	CAWGQGSYGYTF
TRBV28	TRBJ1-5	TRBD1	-	TGTGCCAGCAGTTCCCAGATAGGACAGGGGCGCAATCAGCCCCAGCATTTT	CASSSQIGQGRNQPQHF
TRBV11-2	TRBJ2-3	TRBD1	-	TGTGCCAGCAGCTTACTTCCCGTAGGGGGCGATACGCAGTATTTT	CASSLLPVGGDTQYF
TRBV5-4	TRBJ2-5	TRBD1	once	TGTGCCAGCAGCCGAGCGACAGGGCAAGAGACCCAGTACTTC	CASSRATGQETQYF
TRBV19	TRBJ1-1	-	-	TGTGCCAGTAGTATAGAGTCTCCATATGGGGCTGAAGCTTTCTTT	CASSIESPYGAEAFF
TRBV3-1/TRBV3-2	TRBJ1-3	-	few	TGTGTCAGAGGGGTCTTATCTGGAAACACCATATATTTT	CVRGVLSGNTIYF
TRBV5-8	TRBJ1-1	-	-	TGTGCCAGCAGCTGGGGGGGCCGGGGGAACACTGAAGCTTTCTTT	CASSWGGRGNTEAFF
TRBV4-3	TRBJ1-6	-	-	TGCGCCAGCAGCCAACATCTACGGCAGCAGAGTAATTCACCCCTCCACTTT	CASSQHLRQQSNSPLHF
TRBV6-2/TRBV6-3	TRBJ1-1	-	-	TGTGCCAGCAGTTTAGGGACATTCATTACTGAAGCTTTCTTT	CASSLGTFITEAFF
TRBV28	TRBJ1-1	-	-	TGTGCCAGCCGTATAGTTGGGTCGAACACTGAAGCTTTCTTT	CASRIVGSNTEAFF
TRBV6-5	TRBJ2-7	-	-	TGTGCCATATCGACGGGGTGGAACGAGCAGTACTTC	CAISTGWNEQYF
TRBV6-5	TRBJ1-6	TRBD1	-	TGTGCCAGCAGGGACGCAGGGGGGAGGAATTCACCCCTCCACTTT	CASRDAGGRNSPLHF
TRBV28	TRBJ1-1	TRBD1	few	TGTGCCAGCAGGGGACAGGGCCGACGAGCTGAAGCTTTCTTT	CASRGQGRRAEAFF
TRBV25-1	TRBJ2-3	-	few	TGTGCCAGCAGTGCCGGGGGCCCTAGAGGGGACACAGATACGCAGTATTTT	CASSAGGPRGDTDTQYF
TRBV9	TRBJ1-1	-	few	TGTGCCAGCAGCGAGCTGGGCACCACTGAAGCTTTCTTT	CASSELGTTEAFF
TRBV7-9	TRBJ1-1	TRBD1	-	TGTGCCAGCATCCCGGGTCGGGGGACAGTACTCATGAACACTGAAGCTTTCTTT	CASIPGRGTVLMNTEAFF
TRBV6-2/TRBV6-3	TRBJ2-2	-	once	TGTGCCAGCAGTTATAAAGGTTTTGGCACCGGGGAGCTGTTTTTT	CASSYKGFGTGELFF
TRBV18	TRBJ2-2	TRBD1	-	TGTGCCAGCTCACCATCCCCGGGACAGGGAGCGAACACCGGGGAGCTGTTTTTT	CASSPSPGQGANTGELFF
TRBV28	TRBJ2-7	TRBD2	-	TGTGCCAGCAGTCTGGTACTAGCGGGAGCGTACGAGCAGTACTTC	CASSLVLAGAYEQYF
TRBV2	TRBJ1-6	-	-	TGTGCCAGCAGTGAAGGGCTATTTTCACCCCTCCACTTT	CASSEGLFSPLHF
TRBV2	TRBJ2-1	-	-	TGTGCCAGCAGTGAAGGAATTCCTGGGGGTGAGCAGTTCTTC	CASSEGIPGGEQFF
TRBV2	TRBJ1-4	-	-	TGTGCCAGCAGTGAGGGAACTAATGAAAAACTGTTTTTT	CASSEGTNEKLFF
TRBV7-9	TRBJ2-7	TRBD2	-	TGTGCCAGCAGGGTTAGCGGGACCTCATACGAGCAGTACTTC	CASRVSGTSYEQYF
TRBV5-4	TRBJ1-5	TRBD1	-	TGTGCCAGCAGCGTTCAGGGGGTCCAGGGGCCCCAGCATTTT	CASSVQGVQGPQHF
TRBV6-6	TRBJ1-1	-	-	TGTGCCAGCAGTTACCCCTCGGGGTACATGAACACTGAAGCTTTCTTT	CASSYPSGYMNTEAFF
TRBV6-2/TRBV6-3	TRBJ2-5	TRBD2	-	TGTGCCAGCAGTTACTCCCAGACTAGCGGGTACCAAGAGACCCAGTACTTC	CASSYSQTSGYQETQYF
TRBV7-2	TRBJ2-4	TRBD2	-	TGTGCCAGCAGCTTAAGGATGGGCGGGAGGTGGGTTCAGTACTTC	CASSLRMGGRWVQYF